This T cell receptor (beta chain) was captured by sequencing in a study of blood T cell repertoires in COVID-19. This CDR3 has 11 residues. V dropped 6 bases and J dropped 4 bases, with 6 bases sitting between them. The germline V gene encodes CDR1 MDHEN and CDR2 SYDVKM. For this clone: Different DNA sequences within this sample yield the same CDR3.

Only in-frame clones appear in the TCRdb table, and some are missing; sequencing was by immunoSEQ multiplex PCR. The sample consists of some 170,000 clones, approximately 85% of them appearing once. This receptor was taken from a man aged 40-49 years who had recovered from COVID-19. J is TRBJ1-2 and V is TRBV28; D gene ambiguous. Sequencing was done on a sample of PBMCs or T cells enriched from blood (not recorded which). The CDR3 loop reads CASSPGYGYTF. As DNA, the CDR3 is TGTGCCAGCAGCCCGGGCTATGGCTACACCTTC.